This passage covers 13 T cell receptor beta chains from one sample sequenced in a study of blood T cell repertoires in COVID-19. Assay used: immunoSEQ multiplex PCR; TCRdb lists only in-frame clones, some missing. The sample records a few hundred thousand clones, less than 90% being singletons. Input material: peripheral blood. The receptors here all came from a man in his fifties or sixties who had recovered from COVID-19.

The rearrangement links TRBV6-6 to TRBJ1-5, with D maybe TRBD1 (6 bases). V was pared by 7 bases and J by 6 bases, with 13 bases between. CDR1 is MNHNY and CDR2 is SVGAGI in the germline V gene (reference sequence). This CDR3 spans 13 amino acids. This CDR3 is CASKGGDGQPQHF. DNA for the CDR3: TGTGCCAGCAAGGGGGGGGATGGTCAGCCCCAGCATTTT.

The chain links TRBV18 to TRBJ1-2; 10 nucleotides line up with TRBD1. Germline loops: CDR1 KGHSH, CDR2 LQKENI. J gave up 8 bases and V 6 bases, and 6 bases lay outside the gene matches. The CDR3 covers 13 residues. CDR3 residues: CASSPGTGEGYTF. CDR3 sequence (DNA): TGTGCCAGCTCGCCCGGGACAGGGGAAGGCTACACCTTC.

The sample holds a few counts of this clone. J is TRBJ1-5 and V is TRBV18; perhaps TRBD1 as D (6 bases). Germline loops: CDR1 KGHSH, CDR2 LQKENI. Trimming removed 2 bases from V and 2 bases from J, with 28 bases in between. The CDR3 runs 21 residues. The chain's CDR3 is CASSPEGYTGTPQDGNQPQHF. The DNA for the CDR3 is TGTGCCAGCTCACCAGAAGGGTATACCGGGACACCCCAAGACGGCAATCAGCCCCAGCATTTT. The entire variable domain, with the rest obtained from reference TRBV18 and TRBJ1-5, is as follows: NAGVMQNPRHLVRRRGQEARLRCSPMKGHSHVYWYRQLPEEGLKFMVYLQKENIIDESGMPKERFSAEFPKEGPSILRIQQVVRGDSAAYFCASSPEGYTGTPQDGNQPQHFGDGTRLSIL.

This chain joins TRBV29-1 and TRBJ1-1; D is unclear. The CDR3 loop spans 11 amino acids. Trimming left V 5 bases short and J 1 base short, with 5 bases between. Germline V gene lookup returns CDR1 SQVTM and CDR2 ANQGSEA. CDR3 amino acids: CSVRGNTEAFF. In DNA, the CDR3 is TGCAGCGTTCGGGGGAACACTGAAGCTTTCTTT.

V is TRBV7-9 and J is TRBJ1-4; 8 bases align to TRBD1. CDR1 is SEHNR, CDR2 FQNEAQ, per germline (reference sequence). V trimming: 2 bases; J trimming: 7 bases; junction bases outside the gene matches: 6. The CDR3 contains 15 residues. This CDR3 is CASSLRTGTAEKLFF. The CDR3 bases are TGTGCCAGCAGCTTACGGACAGGGACGGCTGAAAAACTGTTTTTT. Full variable domain (remainder filled in from reference TRBV7-9 and TRBJ1-4): DTGVSQNPRHKITKRGQNVTFRCDPISEHNRLYWYRQTLGQGPEFLTYFQNEAQLEKSRLLSDRFSAERPKGSFSTLEIQRTEQGDSAMYLCASSLRTGTAEKLFFGSGTQLSVL.

This clone was counted only a few times. The CDR3: CASSDLFRDRVSGNTIYF. CDR3 nucleotide sequence: TGTGCCAGCAGTGATTTGTTTCGGGACAGGGTATCTGGAAACACCATATATTTT. The V call is TRBV2, the J call TRBJ1-3, with 9 positions matching TRBD1. The CDR3 loop spans 18 amino acids. Germline CDR1 is SNHLY and CDR2 is FYNNEI. The J segment lost 1 base and the V segment lost 3 bases, leaving 10 bases of the junction unmatched.

The rearrangement uses TRBV27 and TRBJ2-7; the match to TRBD1 covers 8 bases. Germline V gene data show CDR1 as MNHEY and CDR2 as SMNVEV (reference sequence). V trimming: 2 bases; J trimming: 2 bases; junction bases outside the gene matches: 5. The CDR3 runs 15 residues. The CDR3 reads CASSLARTGPYEQYF. For the CDR3, the DNA is TGTGCCAGCAGTTTAGCAAGGACAGGGCCCTACGAGCAGTACTTC.

The chain couples TRBV6-5 to TRBJ2-5; the D gene is possibly TRBD1 (6 bases). The CDR3 spans 14 residues. With 6 bases removed from V and 7 bases from J, the gap between germline ends came to 18 bases. CDR1 is MNHEY and CDR2 is SVGAGI in the germline V gene. CDR3 in amino acids: CASRWEQGSGTQYF. For the CDR3, the DNA is TGTGCCAGCAGATGGGAACAGGGATCTGGGACCCAGTACTTC.

CDR3 protein: CATKRSTGELFF. In DNA form, the CDR3 reads TGTGCCACCAAGCGAAGCACCGGGGAGCTGTTTTTT. The chain recombines TRBV12-3 or TRBV12-4 with TRBJ2-2, with D uncertain. The CDR3 is 12 residues long. V was shortened by 10 bases and J by 4 bases, with 10 bases between the two germline ends.

In regard to this clone: A read error may produce the germline difference seen at one junction end. The rearrangement joins TRBV27 to TRBJ2-1; D is ambiguous. The CDR3 is 12 residues long. Germline V gene sequence: CDR1 MNHEY, CDR2 SMNVEV (reference sequence). The CDR3 protein is CASSSRMWATIF. The CDR3 bases are TGTGCCAGCAGTTCTCGGATGTGGGCTACGATCTTC.

V usage is TRBV19 and J usage is TRBJ2-2; D perhaps matches TRBD1 (5 bases). This CDR3 contains 14 residues. The V gene lost 4 bases and the J gene lost 6 bases, with 12 bases spanning the gap. CDR1 and CDR2 (germline): LNHDA, SQIVND (reference sequence). The DNA of the CDR3 is TGTGCCAGTAGTAGGTATGGGGCGTCCGGGGAGCTGTTTTTT. This translates into CASSRYGASGELFF.

This chain uses TRBV10-3 with TRBJ2-1; 8 bases map to TRBD1. V trimming: 6 bases; J trimming: 9 bases; junction bases outside the gene matches: 4. Germline lookup yields CDR1 ENHRY and CDR2 SYGVKD. The CDR3 has 12 amino acids. In DNA form, the CDR3 reads TGTGCCATCAGGCAGGGGGCGGGTGAGCAGTTCTTC. Translating it yields CAIRQGAGEQFF.

The gene calls are TRBV18 and TRBJ1-5; D not resolved. V was cut by 6 bases and J by 2 bases, with 8 bases left in between. CDR1 is KGHSH and CDR2 is LQKENI in the germline V gene. The CDR3 covers 13 residues. CDR3 protein: CASSHSGNQPQHF. The CDR3 DNA is TGTGCCAGCTCCCACTCGGGCAATCAGCCCCAGCATTTT.